This T cell receptor beta chain was captured by sequencing in a study of blood T cell repertoires in COVID-19. Study-wide context: Both acute and convalescent COVID-19 samples were obtained from the United States, Italy and Spain. The cDNA or gDNA used as material had been derived from T cells, B-cell-depleted T cells, or PBMCs.

Authors' processing steps: Reference gene primer amplification gave nucleated cell count estimates. TCRdb keeps only in-frame clones here, not all; method: immunoSEQ multiplex PCR. V and J calls and clone size are copied from that table; D and trimming were computed from the DNA. The data hold a few hundred thousand clones, with approximately 86% observed a single time. Sequenced: peripheral blood. The sequence derives from a woman in her forties or fifties who had recovered from COVID-19.

Here the CDR3 reads CASSFHWTSGGPDPEDQYF. The CDR3 nucleotides are TGTGCCAGCAGTTTCCACTGGACTAGCGGGGGGCCAGACCCGGAAGACCAGTACTTC. This chain connects TRBV27 to TRBJ2-5, with 14 bases matching TRBD2. The CDR3 totals 19 residues. Germline CDR1 reads MNHEY; CDR2 reads SMNVEV (reference sequence). V shed 3 bases, J shed 10 bases, and the junction held 19 bases outside the gene matches.